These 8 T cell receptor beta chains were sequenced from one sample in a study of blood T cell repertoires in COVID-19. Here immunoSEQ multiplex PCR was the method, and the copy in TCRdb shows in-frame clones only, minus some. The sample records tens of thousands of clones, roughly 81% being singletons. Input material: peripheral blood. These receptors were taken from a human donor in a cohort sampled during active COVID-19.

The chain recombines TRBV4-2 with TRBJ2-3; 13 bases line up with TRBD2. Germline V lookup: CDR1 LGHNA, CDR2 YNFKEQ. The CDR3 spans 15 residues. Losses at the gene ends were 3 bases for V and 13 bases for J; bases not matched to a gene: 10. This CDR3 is CASSQSTSGGANKYF. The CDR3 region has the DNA TGTGCCAGCAGCCAGTCAACTAGCGGGGGGGCAAATAAGTATTTT.

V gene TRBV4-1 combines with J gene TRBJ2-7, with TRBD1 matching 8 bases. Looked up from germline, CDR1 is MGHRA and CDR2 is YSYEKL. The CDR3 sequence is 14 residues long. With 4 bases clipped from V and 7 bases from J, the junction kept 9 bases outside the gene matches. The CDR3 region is CASSRGQGVREQYF. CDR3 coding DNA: TGCGCCAGCAGCCGCGGACAGGGAGTGAGGGAGCAGTACTTC.

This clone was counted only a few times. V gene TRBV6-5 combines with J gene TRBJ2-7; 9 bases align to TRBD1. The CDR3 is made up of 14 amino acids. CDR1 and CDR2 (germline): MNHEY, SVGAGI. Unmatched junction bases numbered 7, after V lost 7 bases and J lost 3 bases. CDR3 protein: CASKSDRGSYEQYF. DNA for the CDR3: TGTGCCAGCAAATCGGACAGGGGTAGCTACGAGCAGTACTTC.

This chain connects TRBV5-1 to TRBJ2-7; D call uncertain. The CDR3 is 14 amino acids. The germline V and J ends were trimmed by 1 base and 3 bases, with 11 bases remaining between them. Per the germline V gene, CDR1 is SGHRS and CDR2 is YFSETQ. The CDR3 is CASSLSSTNYEQYF. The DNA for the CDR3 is TGCGCCAGCAGCTTGTCTTCTACTAACTACGAGCAGTACTTC.

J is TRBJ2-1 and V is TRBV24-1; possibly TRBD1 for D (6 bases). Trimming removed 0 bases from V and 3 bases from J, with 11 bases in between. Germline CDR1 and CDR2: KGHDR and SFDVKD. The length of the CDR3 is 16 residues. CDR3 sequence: CATSDLPGHGYNEQFF. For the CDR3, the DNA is TGTGCCACCAGTGATTTGCCGGGACATGGCTACAATGAGCAGTTCTTC.

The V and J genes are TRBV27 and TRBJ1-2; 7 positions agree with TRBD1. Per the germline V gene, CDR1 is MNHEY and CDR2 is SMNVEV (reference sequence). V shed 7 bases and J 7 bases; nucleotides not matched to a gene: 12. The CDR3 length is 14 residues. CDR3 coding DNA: TGTGCCAGCAAAGCGGACAGGCGGCGGGGTGGCTACACCTTC. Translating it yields CASKADRRRGGYTF.

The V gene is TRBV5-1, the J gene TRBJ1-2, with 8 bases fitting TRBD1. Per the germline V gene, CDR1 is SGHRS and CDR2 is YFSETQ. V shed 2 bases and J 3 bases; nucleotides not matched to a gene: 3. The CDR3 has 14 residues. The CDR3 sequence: CASSFQGADYGYTF. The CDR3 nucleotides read TGCGCCAGCAGCTTCCAGGGGGCCGACTATGGCTACACCTTC.

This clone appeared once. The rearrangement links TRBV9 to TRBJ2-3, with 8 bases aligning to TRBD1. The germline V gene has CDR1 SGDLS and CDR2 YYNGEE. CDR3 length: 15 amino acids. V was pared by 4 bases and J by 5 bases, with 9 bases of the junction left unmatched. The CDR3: CASSLSGGRGDTQYF. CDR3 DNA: TGTGCCAGCAGCCTTTCAGGGGGCCGGGGAGATACGCAGTATTTT.